These 16 T cell receptor beta chains were sequenced from one sample in a study of shared clonotypes between healthy human individuals. The method was immunoSEQ multiplex PCR; TCRdb's version includes in-frame clones alone and lacks a portion of them. The sample lists some 1,900,000 clones; approximately 94% were seen once. Naive CD8 cells comprised CD45RO-negative, CCR7-positively selected cells, excluding terminally differentiated effector memory CD45RA+ cells. Sequenced sample: naive CD8+ T cells sorted from blood. Receptors were obtained from a man between 18 and 29 years old in good health.

CDR3 region: CASSLVQGAKNIQYF. The DNA for the CDR3 is TGTGCCAGCAGCTTAGTCCAGGGGGCCAAAAACATTCAGTACTTC. This chain uses TRBV7-9 with TRBJ2-4, with D possibly TRBD1 on 6 matching bases. The CDR3 is 15 residues long. Germline CDR1 and CDR2: SEHNR and FQNEAQ (reference sequence). V lost 1 base and J 1 base, leaving 8 bases between the germline ends.

For the CDR3, the DNA is TGTGCCAGCATAGGGTCCGCACATGCCTACGAGCAGTACTTC. Translation: CASIGSAHAYEQYF. V usage is TRBV28 and J usage is TRBJ2-7, with D unresolved. CDR1 and CDR2 (germline): MDHEN, SYDVKM. The V end lost 7 bases, the J end lost 2 bases, and 15 bases lay between the germline ends. This CDR3 spans 14 amino acids.

The CDR3 bases are TGTGCCAGCAGTGCGGCGGGGGGGCTGTACGAGCAGTACTTC. Translated: CASSAAGGLYEQYF. This chain joins TRBV6-6 and TRBJ2-5, with 9 positions matching TRBD2. The J call may not be correct, given that the DNA end is closer to TRBJ2-7. Per the germline V gene, CDR1 is MNHNY and CDR2 is SVGAGI (reference sequence). This CDR3 has 14 amino acids.

The chain carries TRBV27 and TRBJ2-7, with 11 bases lining up with TRBD2. This CDR3 has 16 residues. Germline CDR1 and CDR2: MNHEY and SMNVEV (reference sequence). V lost 4 bases and J lost 1; bases outside the gene matches: 6. The CDR3 loop is CASSSKLAGESYEQYF. The CDR3 coding sequence is TGTGCCAGCAGTTCCAAACTAGCGGGAGAATCCTACGAGCAGTACTTC.

The chain uses TRBV7-8 and TRBJ2-3; 14 bases map to TRBD2. CDR1 SGHVS and CDR2 FQNEAQ come from the germline V gene. Losses at the gene ends were 5 bases for V and 1 base for J; bases not matched to a gene: 8. This CDR3 is built from 18 residues. This chain's CDR3 is CASSEDRGLAGGTDTQYF. The DNA of the CDR3 is TGTGCCAGCAGCGAAGACCGGGGACTAGCGGGGGGCACAGATACGCAGTATTTT. The full variable domain, with the rest looked up from reference TRBV7-8 and TRBJ2-3, is GAGVSQSPRYKVAKRGQDVALRCDPISGHVSLFWYQQALGQGPEFLTYFQNEAQLDKSGLPSDRFFAERPEGSVSTLKIQRTQQEDSAVYLCASSEDRGLAGGTDTQYFGPGTRLTVL.

The chain recombines TRBV7-9 with TRBJ1-1; D ambiguous. V lost 0 bases to trimming and J lost 5 bases, with 16 bases between them. This CDR3 comprises 16 residues. Germline lookup yields CDR1 SEHNR and CDR2 FQNEAQ (reference sequence). The CDR3 region is CASSLARSGEPTEAFF. In DNA form, the CDR3 reads TGTGCCAGCAGCTTAGCACGTAGTGGGGAGCCGACTGAAGCTTTCTTT.

This chain links TRBV5-5 with TRBJ2-7, with 11 bases aligning to TRBD1. The V gene's germline CDR1 is SGHKS and CDR2 YYEKEE (reference sequence). Trimming cost V 4 bases and J 0 bases; bases outside gene matches: 12. This CDR3 has 18 residues. The CDR3 sequence is CASSPRDRGTLSSYEQYF. CDR3 DNA sequence: TGTGCCAGCAGCCCAAGGGACAGGGGGACTCTTAGCTCCTACGAGCAGTACTTC.

Concerning this clone itself: The same CDR3 can be traced to other DNA sequences in this sample. This chain links TRBV19 with TRBJ2-7; D is undetermined. Trimming shortened V by 1 base and J by 3 bases, and 4 bases separated the two germline ends. Germline lookup yields CDR1 LNHDA and CDR2 SQIVND (reference sequence). The CDR3 length is 12 residues. The CDR3 region has the DNA TGTGCCAGTAGTATAGCAGGCTACGAGCAGTACTTC. Translated: CASSIAGYEQYF.

The rearrangement uses TRBV6-5 and TRBJ1-2; 7 positions match TRBD1. V shed 2 bases, J shed 6 bases, and the junction held 3 bases outside the gene matches. The CDR3 length is 13 residues. In germline, CDR1 is MNHEY, CDR2 SVGAGI. The CDR3 spells CASSYIGGDGYTF. CDR3 DNA: TGTGCCAGCAGTTACATAGGGGGCGATGGCTACACCTTC.

V and J are TRBV2 and TRBJ2-3; D tentatively fits TRBD1 or TRBD2 (5 bases each). V was shortened by 4 bases and J by 2 bases, with 13 bases between the two germline ends. The germline CDR1 and CDR2 sequences are SNHLY and FYNNEI. The CDR3 loop spans 15 amino acids. CDR3: CASSGETDFTDTQYF. CDR3 coding DNA: TGTGCCAGCAGTGGGGAGACAGACTTCACAGATACGCAGTATTTT.

The chain is built from TRBV4-1 and TRBJ2-7, with D possibly matching TRBD1 (5 bases). The CDR3 spans 16 residues. The V gene lost 4 bases and the J gene lost 0 bases, with 16 bases spanning the gap. Germline V gene sequence: CDR1 MGHRA, CDR2 YSYEKL. The CDR3 region has the DNA TGCGCCAGCAGCCCGGGTCTGACAGAAAGCTCCTACGAGCAGTACTTC. Translated: CASSPGLTESSYEQYF.

The V call is TRBV27, the J call TRBJ2-5; D call uncertain. Trimming took 6 bases from V and 7 from J, leaving 15 bases between them. The CDR3 is 13 residues long. In germline, CDR1 is MNHEY, CDR2 SMNVEV (reference sequence). The CDR3 bases are TGTGCCAGCAGCGTCTTATCGATCGGGACCCAGTACTTC. It yields the protein CASSVLSIGTQYF.

The V gene is TRBV5-1, the J gene TRBJ2-2, with D perhaps matching TRBD1 (5 bases). This CDR3 comprises 17 residues. With 0 bases removed from V and 6 bases from J, the gap between germline ends came to 18 bases. Per germline, CDR1 SGHRS and CDR2 YFSETQ. CDR3 sequence reads: CASSLAPTGYSSGELFF. In DNA form, the CDR3 reads TGCGCCAGCAGCTTGGCCCCCACAGGATATAGTTCCGGGGAGCTGTTTTTT.

This clone was recorded once. In DNA, the CDR3 is TGTGCCAGCAGCTTGGGACAGGGGAGCCATAATGAAAAACTGTTTTTT. This translates into CASSLGQGSHNEKLFF. The chain carries TRBV5-6 and TRBJ1-4, with TRBD1 matching 8 bases. The CDR3 runs to 16 residues. J lost 4 bases, V lost 0 bases, and 5 bases had no gene match. CDR1 is SGHDT and CDR2 is YYEEEE in the germline V gene.

The chain employs TRBV5-4 and TRBJ1-3; D is undetermined. This CDR3 has 13 amino acids. Trimming removed 5 bases from V and 3 bases from J, with 9 bases in between. CDR1 is SGHNT, CDR2 YYREEE, per germline (reference sequence). Here the CDR3 DNA reads TGTGCCAGCAGGCAACGGGGTGGAAACACCATATATTTT. Translating gives CASRQRGGNTIYF.

J is TRBJ1-4 and V is TRBV30, with D possibly TRBD1 on 5 matching bases. Germline V lookup: CDR1 GTSNPN, CDR2 SVGIG (reference sequence). The V end was cut by 5 bases, the J end by 7 bases, with 17 bases between. This CDR3 region has 14 residues. This CDR3 is CAWGQITGGEKLFF. CDR3 DNA sequence: TGTGCCTGGGGACAAATAACCGGAGGTGAAAAACTGTTTTTT.